The next 3 T cell receptor beta chains were all read from a single sample in a study of early T cells in non-severe SARS-CoV-2 infection. MiXCR, run by TCRdb on the 5' RACE reads, gives a single entry per CDR3 protein. The sample lists roughly 120,000 distinct CDR3 sequences, about 15% occurring once. The sample comprised whole blood. These receptors were obtained from an adult who was a healthcare worker with PCR-confirmed SARS-CoV-2 infection or an uninfected control (not recorded which).

In its sample, this clonotype was seen a few times. The chain employs TRBV20-1 and TRBJ1-4; tentative D call: TRBD1 (6 bases). The germline gives CDR1 DFQATT, CDR2 SNEGSKA (reference sequence). Trimming took off 3 bases at V and 11 bases at J, with 16 bases between the two ends. This CDR3 has 13 amino acids. The CDR3 loop reads CSASLGGNQKLFF. The CDR3 coding sequence is TGCAGTGCTAGTTTAGGGGGGAATCAGAAACTGTTTTTT.

This clonotype was observed many times. V gene TRBV7-9 combines with J gene TRBJ1-1; D not resolved. The CDR3 contains 11 residues. Per the germline V gene, CDR1 is SEHNR and CDR2 is FQNEAQ (reference sequence). Trimming took off 8 bases at V and 0 bases at J, with 4 bases between the two ends. The CDR3, as DNA: TGTGCCAGCGGTATGAACACTGAAGCTTTCTTT. Protein product: CASGMNTEAFF. The variable domain in full, completed from reference TRBV7-9 and TRBJ1-1, reads DTGVSQNPRHKITKRGQNVTFRCDPISEHNRLYWYRQTLGQGPEFLTYFQNEAQLEKSRLLSDRFSAERPKGSFSTLEIQRTEQGDSAMYLCASGMNTEAFFGQGTRLTVV.

This clonotype has just a few counts. V and J are TRBV6-6 and TRBJ1-2; D call uncertain. CDR1 MNHNY and CDR2 SVGAGI come from the germline V gene (reference sequence). Between the trimmed V and J ends, which lost 0 bases and 4 bases, there was a span of 9 bases. The length of the CDR3 is 14 residues. The CDR3 region has the DNA TGTGCCAGCAGTTACTCGAGTCAGTCCTATGGCTACACCTTC. Protein sequence: CASSYSSQSYGYTF.